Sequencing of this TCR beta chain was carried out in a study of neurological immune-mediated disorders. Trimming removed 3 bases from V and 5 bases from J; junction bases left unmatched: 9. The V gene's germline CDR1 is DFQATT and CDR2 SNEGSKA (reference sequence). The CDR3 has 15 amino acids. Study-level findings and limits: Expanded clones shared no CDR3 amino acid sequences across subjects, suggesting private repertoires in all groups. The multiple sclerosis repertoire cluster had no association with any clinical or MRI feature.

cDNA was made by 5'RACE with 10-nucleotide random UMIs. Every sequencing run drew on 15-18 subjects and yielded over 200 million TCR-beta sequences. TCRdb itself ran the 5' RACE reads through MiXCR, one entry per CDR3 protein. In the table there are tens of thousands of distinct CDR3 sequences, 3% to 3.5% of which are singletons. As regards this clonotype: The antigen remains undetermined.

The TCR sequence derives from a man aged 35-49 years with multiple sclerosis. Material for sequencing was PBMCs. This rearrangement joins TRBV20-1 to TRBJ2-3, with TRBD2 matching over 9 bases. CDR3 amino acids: CSASRAGGTIDTQYF. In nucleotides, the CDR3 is TGCAGTGCTAGCAGGGCGGGGGGGACGATAGATACGCAGTATTTT.